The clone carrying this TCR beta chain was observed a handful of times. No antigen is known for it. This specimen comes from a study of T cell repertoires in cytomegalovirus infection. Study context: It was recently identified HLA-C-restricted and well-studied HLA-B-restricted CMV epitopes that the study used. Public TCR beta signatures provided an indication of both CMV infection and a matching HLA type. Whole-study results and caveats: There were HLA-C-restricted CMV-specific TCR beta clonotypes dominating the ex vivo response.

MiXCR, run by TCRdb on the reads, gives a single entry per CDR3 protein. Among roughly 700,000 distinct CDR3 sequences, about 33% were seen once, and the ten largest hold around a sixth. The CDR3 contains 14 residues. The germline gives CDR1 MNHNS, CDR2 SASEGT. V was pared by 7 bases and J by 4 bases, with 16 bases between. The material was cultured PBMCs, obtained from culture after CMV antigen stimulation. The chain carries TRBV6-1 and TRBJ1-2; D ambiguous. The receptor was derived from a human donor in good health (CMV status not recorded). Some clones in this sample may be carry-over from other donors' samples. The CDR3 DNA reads TGTGCCAGCAAATTATTGGCAGGAATCTATGGCTACACCTTC. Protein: CASKLLAGIYGYTF.